What follows are 19 T cell receptor beta chains derived from one specimen sequenced in a study of a mutant IDH1 vaccine in newly diagnosed glioma (dated by TCRdb to 2020 to 2022). No antigen has been identified for these receptors. The library was obtained by the immunoSEQ multiplex PCR assay. Sourced from immuneACCESS, this table was stored by TCRdb with only in-frame sequences that have V and J called. A share of the clones is absent; for the studies checked, an unresolved V gene accounts for under half, and the remainder has no known explanation. For this sample there are around 34,000 clones; 81% appear just once. 5% to 5.5% of the sample is taken by the ten largest. What this sample's time point label stands for: week 23, last vaccination. Every vaccine dose consisted of 300 ug of a 20-mer mutant IDH1 peptide in Montanide, administered subcutaneously together with topical imiquimod. The sequences come from PBMCs, collected from a glioma patient whose treatment included an IDH1 peptide vaccine. These receptor sequences come from a man aged 35-49 years with glioma.

This rearrangement joins TRBV2 to TRBJ2-7, with D uncertain. CDR3 length: 15 amino acids. V lost 2 bases, J lost 1 base, and 12 bases lay in between. Germline CDR1 reads SNHLY; CDR2 reads FYNNEI. The CDR3 here is CASSEPPNLSYEQYF. CDR3 coding DNA: TGTGCCAGCAGTGAACCACCGAACCTGTCCTACGAGCAGTACTTC. The full variable domain, with the rest looked up from reference TRBV2 and TRBJ2-7, is EPEVTQTPSHQVTQMGQEVILRCVPISNHLYFYWYRQILGQKVEFLVSFYNNEISEKSEIFDDQFSVERPDGSNFTLKIRSTKLEDSAMYFCASSEPPNLSYEQYFGPGTRLTVT.

This chain links TRBV29-1 with TRBJ2-7; a weak D match, TRBD2 (7 bases). The CDR3 length is 13 residues. Trimming removed 3 bases from V and 2 bases from J, with 11 bases in between. CDR1 is SQVTM and CDR2 is ANQGSEA in the germline V gene. The CDR3 spells CSVDAGAPYEQYF. CDR3 sequence (DNA): TGCAGCGTTGATGCGGGGGCCCCCTACGAGCAGTACTTC.

This chain links TRBV7-2 with TRBJ1-2; 9 positions match TRBD1. Trimming removed 5 bases from V and 0 bases from J; junction bases left unmatched: 7. The CDR3 is 16 amino acids. Germline V gene data show CDR1 as SGHTA and CDR2 as FQGNSA. CDR3 in DNA: TGTGCCAGCAGCGTAATAAGGACAGGGGCTAACTATGGCTACACCTTC. Its translation: CASSVIRTGANYGYTF.

The genes are TRBV19 and TRBJ2-1; 9 nucleotides agree with TRBD2. This CDR3 is 15 amino acids long. Germline V gives CDR1 LNHDA, CDR2 SQIVND (reference sequence). Losses at the gene ends were 3 bases for V and 10 bases for J; bases not matched to a gene: 10. CDR3: CASSIGGRALGEQFF. DNA of the CDR3: TGTGCCAGTAGTATCGGCGGGAGGGCCCTCGGCGAGCAGTTCTTC.

The chain uses TRBV14 and TRBJ2-1; the match to TRBD2 covers 8 bases. V trimming: 5 bases; J trimming: 2 bases; junction bases outside the gene matches: 2. The CDR3 is 14 residues long. Germline V gives CDR1 SGHDN, CDR2 FVKESK. The CDR3 is CASSLAGTYNEQFF. CDR3 nucleotides: TGTGCCAGCAGCTTAGCGGGGACCTACAATGAGCAGTTCTTC.

The chain couples TRBV6-4 to TRBJ2-2, with TRBD1 matching 7 bases. Germline CDR1 and CDR2: MRHNA and SNTAGT. J lost 5 bases, V lost 4 bases, and 4 bases had no gene match. The CDR3 has 14 residues. CDR3 amino acids: CASSGQGTTGELFF. CDR3 DNA sequence: TGTGCCAGCAGTGGACAGGGTACGACCGGGGAGCTGTTTTTT.

The V and J genes are TRBV5-6 and TRBJ2-5; D not resolved. This CDR3 is 12 amino acids long. Trimming took 7 bases from V and 2 from J, leaving 9 bases between them. Germline V gene lookup returns CDR1 SGHDT and CDR2 YYEEEE. The CDR3 protein is CASSQEQETQYF. In nucleotides, the CDR3 is TGTGCCAGCTCGCAGGAACAAGAGACCCAGTACTTC.

This clone turned up a few times. V usage is TRBV7-2 and J usage is TRBJ2-3; 13 nucleotides match TRBD2. The V and J ends lost 3 bases and 9 bases, in that order; junction bases with no gene match: 0. Germline-derived CDR1 and CDR2 are SGHTA and FQGNSA. This CDR3 region has 13 residues. CDR3 residues: CASSLGLAGTQYF. In DNA form, the CDR3 reads TGTGCCAGCAGCTTGGGACTAGCGGGGACGCAGTATTTT.

The chain recombines TRBV5-4 with TRBJ2-6; perhaps TRBD2 as D (6 bases). V was pared by 3 bases and J by 4 bases, with 14 bases between. The CDR3 consists of 16 residues. Germline V gives CDR1 SGHNT, CDR2 YYREEE (reference sequence). CDR3 bases: TGTGCCAGCAGCTCCGGGGGTCCCATCGGGGCCAACGTCCTGACTTTC. This gives the protein CASSSGGPIGANVLTF. The variable domain in full, with the rest retrieved from reference TRBV5-4 and TRBJ2-6, is ETGVTQSPTHLIKTRGQQVTLRCSSQSGHNTVSWYQQALGQGPQFIFQYYREEENGRGNFPPRFSGLQFPNYSSELNVNALELDDSALYLCASSSGGPIGANVLTFGAGSRLTVL.

This sequence joins TRBV5-6 and TRBJ1-2; D not resolved. V lost 2 bases and J lost 8, with 16 bases in between. Germline V gene data show CDR1 as SGHDT and CDR2 as YYEEEE. This CDR3 is built from 14 residues. In nucleotides, the CDR3 is TGTGCCAGCAGCTTTCAGCTGGAAGCCTCCGGCTACACCTTC. The encoded protein is CASSFQLEASGYTF.

The chain uses TRBV14 and TRBJ1-4; D call uncertain. CDR3 size: 15 residues. Trimming left V 1 base short and J 0 bases short, with 6 bases between. Germline V gene data show CDR1 as SGHDN and CDR2 as FVKESK. CDR3 amino acids: CASSQGQTTNEKLFF. The CDR3 region has the DNA TGTGCCAGCAGCCAAGGTCAGACAACTAATGAAAAACTGTTTTTT.

The rearrangement uses TRBV5-1 and TRBJ2-2, with 13 bases that match TRBD2. With 3 bases clipped from V and 2 bases from J, the junction kept 1 base outside the gene matches. CDR1 is SGHRS and CDR2 is YFSETQ in the germline V gene. The CDR3 extends over 16 amino acids. CDR3 sequence: CASSWTSGRNTGELFF. In DNA, the CDR3 is TGCGCCAGCAGCTGGACTAGCGGGAGAAACACCGGGGAGCTGTTTTTT. The full variable domain, with the rest looked up from reference TRBV5-1 and TRBJ2-2, is KAGVTQTPRYLIKTRGQQVTLSCSPISGHRSVSWYQQTPGQGLQFLFEYFSETQRNKGNFPGRFSGRQFSNSRSEMNVSTLELGDSALYLCASSWTSGRNTGELFFGEGSRLTVL.

The genes are TRBV7-2 and TRBJ2-7; 9 positions agree with TRBD1. Germline V gives CDR1 SGHTA, CDR2 FQGNSA. Trimming removed 0 bases from V and 2 bases from J; junction bases left unmatched: 2. The CDR3 loop spans 15 amino acids. CDR3 sequence (DNA): TGTGCCAGCAGCTTAGCGGGACAGGGACCCTACGAGCAGTACTTC. Protein sequence: CASSLAGQGPYEQYF.

The chain has TRBV6-4 and TRBJ1-1; 10 bases are a match to TRBD1. The length of the CDR3 is 14 residues. CDR1 is MRHNA, CDR2 SNTAGT, per germline. Trimming at V came to 3 bases and at J to 6 bases, leaving 4 bases not matched to a gene. The CDR3 DNA follows: TGTGCCAGCAGTGAGGACAGGGGGTTGTCTGAAGCTTTCTTT. Protein: CASSEDRGLSEAFF.

This clone occurred once. The chain is built from TRBV5-6 and TRBJ1-4, with a weak D call TRBD1 (5 bases). From germline, CDR1 is SGHDT and CDR2 YYEEEE. Between the trimmed V and J ends, which lost 4 bases and 4 bases, there was a span of 14 bases. The CDR3 loop spans 15 amino acids. The CDR3 here is CASSRRGGYNEKLFF. The CDR3 DNA follows: TGTGCCAGCAGCCGGCGGGGGGGATATAATGAAAAACTGTTTTTT.

The chain employs TRBV6-5 and TRBJ1-1; D gene uncertain. The CDR3 length is 13 residues. Trimming left V 4 bases short and J 4 bases short, with 10 bases between. Germline values: CDR1 MNHEY, CDR2 SVGAGI. The CDR3 region is CASSSLVGTEAFF. As DNA, the CDR3 is TGTGCCAGCAGTTCCCTCGTTGGCACTGAAGCTTTCTTT.

The V and J genes are TRBV14 and TRBJ2-2; no reliable D call. The CDR3 totals 15 residues. Germline V gene sequence: CDR1 SGHDN, CDR2 FVKESK. V was shortened by 0 bases and J by 4 bases, with 9 bases between the two germline ends. CDR3 amino acids: CASSQEVRGTGELFF. DNA of the CDR3: TGTGCCAGCAGCCAAGAGGTCCGAGGCACCGGGGAGCTGTTTTTT.

This clone was seen a handful of times. The chain carries TRBV18 and TRBJ1-2; 8 nucleotides match TRBD1. The ends lost 6 bases at V and 4 bases at J; junction bases unmatched: 10. This CDR3 is built from 15 residues. Germline V gives CDR1 KGHSH, CDR2 LQKENI. As DNA, the CDR3 is TGTGCCAGCTCGCCGACAGGGGCCCAGTCCTATGGCTACACCTTC. Protein product: CASSPTGAQSYGYTF.

This clone has just one count. The chain couples TRBV27 to TRBJ2-5; 7 bases fit TRBD1. The CDR3 is made up of 15 amino acids. Germline assignment: CDR1 MNHEY and CDR2 SMNVEV (reference sequence). The ends lost 6 bases at V and 4 bases at J; junction bases unmatched: 11. CDR3 bases: TGTGCCAGCAGCCTTCTCAAGAACAGGGGAGAGACCCAGTACTTC. Encoded protein: CASSLLKNRGETQYF.